This paragraph reports one TCR beta chain. Regions amplified from RNA transcripts were the TCR beta CDR3 regions. A first-round RT-PCR of the TCR CDR3 used the HTBI primer set. TCRdb passed the multiplex PCR reads through MiXCR, listing each CDR3 protein once. This table has 330,000 or so distinct CDR3 sequences, 15% to 20% appearing once. This sample holds PBMCs from about 10 ml fresh peripheral blood. This sample was taken from a study of T cells in Graves' hyperthyroidism and ophthalmopathy. The sample comprised blood. The sequence was collected from a woman aged 40 to 50 with Graves' ophthalmopathy.

Written as DNA, the CDR3 is TGTGCCAGCAGTGTCCCCTCGCAACTAGCGGATTTAGAGACCCAGTACTTC. The encoded protein is CASSVPSQLADLETQYF. The chain carries TRBV6-1 and TRBJ2-5; 8 nucleotides match TRBD2. CDR3 length equals 17 residues. The germline V gene encodes CDR1 MNHNS and CDR2 SASEGT. The junction had 14 bases not matched to a gene; V was cut back by 4 bases and J by 4 bases.